The clone carrying this T cell receptor beta chain was seen a handful of times. Its antigen is unidentified. This specimen belongs to a study of vaccination effects on CD4 cells after COVID-19. Study-level background: Of the BNT162b2 and mRNA-1273 vaccines, participants received two doses of one or the other. Study-wide results and limits: The study dataset contains few convalescent patients and includes no early post-infection timepoints. Clones from infection and from vaccination both contracted markedly late after vaccination.

Trimming pared 3 bases from V and 0 bases from J, leaving 9 bases between. The germline V gene encodes CDR1 MRHNA and CDR2 SNTAGT. CDR3 length equals 16 residues. Assay: immunoSEQ multiplex PCR; the TCRdb copy retains only in-frame clones and omits some. The sample includes tens of thousands of clones, about two thirds of them seen just once. Antigen-specific CD4+ T cell clonotypes were called by their expansion after viral peptide-pool culture in ViraFEST. On roughly day 10 of culture, CD4+ T cells were separated out. None of the vaccinated had previously contracted SARS-CoV-2, and their nucleocapsid antibodies tested negative. IL-2 medium was substituted for half the medium on days 3 and 7.

This chain connects TRBV6-4 to TRBJ2-6, with D perhaps given as TRBD1 or TRBD2 (6 bases each). The specimen comprised CD4+ T cells from PBMCs cultured with SARS-CoV-2 spike peptides, sampled before COVID-19 vaccination. The origin of this receptor is a human donor who received a COVID-19 vaccine. This chain's CDR3 is CASSEQGGSGANVLTF. In nucleotides, the CDR3 is TGTGCCAGCAGTGAACAGGGAGGCTCTGGGGCCAACGTCCTGACTTTC.